Listed below are T cell receptor beta chains from one sample, sequenced in a study of blood T cell repertoires in COVID-19. Profiled with immunoSEQ multiplex PCR; TCRdb holds only in-frame clones, not every one. The data hold over 200,000 clones, with about 80% observed a single time. The specimen sequenced was peripheral blood. The receptor set was obtained from a man aged 45-60 years with active or convalescent COVID-19. The CDR3 runs from the conserved cysteine through the conserved F or W. A D gene is named only where the DNA matches it firmly. Only part of the rows carry a size: once, few, many, or a class if the clone is expanded.

V gene,J gene,CDR3 length,D gene,clone size,CDR3 protein,CDR3 DNA
TRBV30,TRBJ1-3,16,NA,NA,CACQQFKGFSGNTIYF,TGTGCCTGCCAACAGTTTAAAGGCTTCTCTGGAAACACCATATATTTT
TRBV28,TRBJ1-6,14,TRBD1,NA,CASSLTTGGSPLHF,TGTGCCAGCAGTCTAACGACAGGGGGCTCACCCCTCCACTTT
TRBV6-5,TRBJ2-2,15,TRBD1,NA,CASRAGQGETGELFF,TGTGCCAGCAGGGCGGGACAGGGGGAGACCGGGGAGCTGTTTTTT
TRBV11-2,TRBJ2-1,15,NA,few,CASSGALSSYNEQFF,TGTGCCAGCAGCGGGGCGTTGAGCTCCTACAATGAGCAGTTCTTC
TRBV4-2,TRBJ1-3,16,TRBD1,NA,CASSQPGQGSGNTIYF,TGTGCCAGCAGCCAGCCGGGACAGGGATCTGGAAACACCATATATTTT
TRBV7-3,TRBJ1-1,15,TRBD1,NA,CASSLTSDRGTEAFF,TGTGCCAGCAGCTTAACATCGGACAGGGGAACTGAAGCTTTCTTT
TRBV6-2/TRBV6-3,TRBJ1-1,14,NA,NA,CASSYGGVFTEAFF,TGTGCCAGCAGTTACGGCGGGGTATTCACTGAAGCTTTCTTT
TRBV3-1/TRBV3-2,TRBJ1-2,15,TRBD1,NA,CASSQGRQGNYGYTF,TGTGCCAGCAGCCAGGGAAGACAGGGTAACTATGGCTACACCTTC
TRBV18,TRBJ2-1,16,TRBD2,NA,CASSPARSGGYNEQFF,TGTGCCAGCTCACCAGCCAGGAGCGGGGGTTACAATGAGCAGTTCTTC
TRBV7-9,TRBJ2-6,16,NA,NA,CASSSGLLSGANVLTF,TGTGCCAGCAGTTCGGGACTCCTCAGTGGGGCCAACGTCCTGACTTTC
TRBV19,TRBJ1-4,15,TRBD1,once,CASSTRTGQGEKLFF,TGTGCCAGTAGTACCCGGACAGGGCAAGGCGAAAAACTGTTTTTT
TRBV3-1/TRBV3-2,TRBJ2-7,12,TRBD2,NA,CASSQLAGEQYF,TGTGCCAGCAGCCAACTAGCGGGCGAGCAGTACTTC
TRBV4-2,TRBJ2-5,16,TRBD1,NA,CASSRRDRDAQETQYF,TGTGCCAGCAGCCGCCGAGACAGGGACGCACAAGAGACCCAGTACTTC
TRBV4-2,TRBJ2-5,15,TRBD1,NA,CASSQEQGARETQYF,TGTGCCAGCAGCCAGGAACAGGGGGCGCGAGAGACCCAGTACTTC
TRBV6-1,TRBJ1-1,15,NA,NA,CASSEAHRRSAEAFF,TGTGCCAGCAGTGAAGCTCACAGGAGATCAGCTGAAGCTTTCTTT
TRBV28,TRBJ1-5,15,TRBD1,NA,CASSRDRGRHQPQHF,TGTGCCAGCAGTCGGGACAGGGGTCGTCATCAGCCCCAGCATTTT
TRBV5-1,TRBJ1-2,15,NA,NA,CASSLGAAVEYGYTF,TGCGCCAGCAGCTTAGGAGCAGCGGTGGAATATGGCTACACCTTC
TRBV7-9,TRBJ2-1,17,TRBD1,NA,CASSHFNRTGAYNEQFF,TGTGCCAGCAGCCACTTTAATCGGACAGGGGCCTACAATGAGCAGTTCTTC
TRBV30,TRBJ1-1,14,TRBD1,NA,CAWSTDRGWTEAFF,TGTGCCTGGAGTACGGACAGGGGATGGACTGAAGCTTTCTTT
TRBV21-1,TRBJ2-5,11,NA,NA,CASPRGETQYF,TGTGCCAGCCCAAGGGGGGAGACCCAGTACTTC
TRBV7-6,TRBJ2-1,15,NA,NA,CASSNSRSSYNEQFF,TGTGCCAGCAGTAATAGTCGGAGCTCCTACAATGAGCAGTTCTTC
TRBV19,TRBJ2-3,14,NA,NA,CASSIGGAADTQYF,TGTGCCAGTAGTATTGGGGGGGCCGCAGATACGCAGTATTTT
TRBV4-1,TRBJ1-2,13,NA,NA,CASSQSGDYGYTF,TGCGCCAGCAGCCAATCGGGAGACTATGGCTACACCTTC